The next 32 T cell receptor beta chains were all read from a single sample in a study of T cell responses to AZD1222 COVID-19 vaccine. Libraries were prepared by immunoSEQ multiplex PCR; TCRdb keeps only in-frame clonotypes and omits some of them. The table includes approximately 190,000 clones, approximately 93% detected once. The starting material was peripheral blood, obtained 28 days after the second AZD1222 dose. Receptor source: an adult who received the AZD1222 COVID-19 vaccine.

The chain links TRBV9 to TRBJ1-4, with 8 bases that match TRBD1. Germline V gene sequence: CDR1 SGDLS, CDR2 YYNGEE. This CDR3 is built from 15 residues. V dropped 3 bases and J dropped 7; count of bases not matched to a gene: 8. The CDR3 spells CASSARQGASEKLFF. The CDR3 DNA reads as TGTGCCAGCAGCGCCCGTCAGGGGGCGAGTGAAAAACTGTTTTTT.

The V and J genes are TRBV6-5 and TRBJ1-6; 7 positions agree with TRBD1. The CDR3 spans 15 residues. Germline V lookup: CDR1 MNHEY, CDR2 SVGAGI. V lost 11 bases and J lost 7; bases outside the gene matches: 14. CDR3 in amino acids: CAASEPFRGNSPLHF. DNA for the CDR3: TGTGCCGCCAGCGAACCCTTCAGGGGGAATTCACCCCTCCACTTT.

The rearrangement joins TRBV7-9 to TRBJ1-5, with TRBD1 matching over 9 bases. The trim removed 5 bases at V and 2 bases at J, leaving 10 bases unmatched. CDR3 length: 17 residues. Germline V gene sequence: CDR1 SEHNR, CDR2 FQNEAQ (reference sequence). The DNA for the CDR3 is TGTGCCAGCAGCAACCAACAGGGGGCCGGAGGCAATCAGCCCCAGCATTTT. Encoded protein: CASSNQQGAGGNQPQHF.

The chain uses TRBV5-4 and TRBJ1-1; D ambiguous. The germline CDR1 and CDR2 sequences are SGHNT and YYREEE (reference sequence). Trimming shortened V by 7 bases and J by 0 bases, and 16 bases separated the two germline ends. CDR3 length equals 15 residues. In DNA form, the CDR3 reads TGTGCCAGCCAACGAGAGGCCGACATGAACACTGAAGCTTTCTTT. It translates to CASQREADMNTEAFF.

This clone was detected only once. This sequence joins TRBV6-6 and TRBJ1-1; D remains unclear. The V end lost 6 bases, the J end lost 4 bases, and 12 bases lay between the germline ends. Germline V gene lookup returns CDR1 MNHNY and CDR2 SVGAGI (reference sequence). The CDR3 totals 13 residues. This chain's CDR3 is CASSRSRGTEAFF. The CDR3 DNA sequence: TGTGCCAGCAGCCGGAGCCGGGGCACTGAAGCTTTCTTT.

V is TRBV12-3 or TRBV12-4 and J is TRBJ2-2, with D unresolved. Trimming cost V 5 bases and J 5 bases, with 9 bases left between them. This CDR3 contains 13 residues. CDR3: CASSLTLTGELFF. The CDR3 region has the DNA TGTGCCAGCAGTCTTACATTGACCGGGGAGCTGTTTTTT.

The genes are TRBV10-3 and TRBJ2-7, with D possibly being TRBD1 or TRBD2 (5 bases each). The V end was cut by 8 bases, the J end by 3 bases, with 14 bases between. Germline CDR1 and CDR2: ENHRY and SYGVKD. The CDR3 is 13 residues long. The CDR3 DNA is TGTGCCATCGGGGCCGAGACTATCTACGAGCAGTACTTC. Translated: CAIGAETIYEQYF.

The rearrangement joins TRBV27 to TRBJ1-5; D is unclear. The CDR3 runs 14 residues. Germline-derived CDR1 and CDR2 are MNHEY and SMNVEV (reference sequence). Trimming cost V 5 bases and J 2 bases, with 10 bases left between them. CDR3 loop: CASSPPPGNQPQHF. CDR3 nucleotide sequence: TGTGCCAGCAGTCCCCCCCCGGGCAATCAGCCCCAGCATTTT.

The chain has TRBV5-1 and TRBJ2-7, with TRBD1 matching 8 bases. The CDR3 contains 14 residues. Germline values: CDR1 SGHRS, CDR2 YFSETQ. V lost 4 bases and J lost 4; bases outside the gene matches: 7. The CDR3 protein is CASSRQGISYEQYF. CDR3 nucleotides: TGCGCCAGCAGCCGACAGGGGATTTCGTACGAGCAGTACTTC.

This clone has just a few counts. The rearrangement links TRBV12-2 to TRBJ1-4. TRBV12-2 constitutes a pseudogene. There are 16 residues in the CDR3. The CDR3 protein is CASRLAKGWQGVKLFF. The CDR3 bases are TGTGCAAGTCGCTTAGCGAAGGGTTGGCAGGGAGTAAAACTGTTTTTT.

The table lists this clone with a few counts. The chain uses TRBV30 and TRBJ1-4; no firm D call. Germline lookup yields CDR1 GTSNPN and CDR2 SVGIG (reference sequence). The CDR3 contains 11 residues. V was shortened by 1 base and J by 15 bases, with 12 bases between the two germline ends. CDR3 DNA sequence: TGTGCCTGGAGTGGAACTCGGACCATGTTTTTT. Translated, it gives CAWSGTRTMFF.

This chain connects TRBV15 to TRBJ2-3; D remains ambiguous. The CDR3 is made up of 12 amino acids. Germline CDR1 and CDR2: LNHNV and YYDKDF (reference sequence). Trimming pared 5 bases from V and 5 bases from J, leaving 8 bases between. The CDR3 sequence: CATSHVEDTQYF. The CDR3 DNA is TGTGCCACCAGCCACGTAGAAGATACGCAGTATTTT.

This clone was counted only a few times. The CDR3 spells CASSLGEDTEAFF. The CDR3 DNA reads TGTGCCAGCAGTTTAGGGGAAGACACTGAAGCTTTCTTT. The chain has TRBV12-3 or TRBV12-4 and TRBJ1-1; D is unresolved. The CDR3 extends over 13 amino acids. The V end was cut by 1 base, the J end by 3 bases, with 6 bases between.

This clone was observed a few times. The chain is built from TRBV24-1 and TRBJ1-2; no definite D call. Germline loops: CDR1 KGHDR, CDR2 SFDVKD. V was shortened by 5 bases and J by 5 bases, with 11 bases between the two germline ends. The CDR3 has 13 amino acids. The CDR3 loop is CATSGPPDYGYTF. The CDR3 DNA follows: TGTGCCACCAGTGGCCCTCCCGATTATGGCTACACCTTC.

The rearrangement uses TRBV18 and TRBJ1-3; 8 bases map to TRBD1. After removal of 3 bases from V and 4 bases from J, the junction contained 11 bases not matched to a gene. This CDR3 contains 17 residues. Germline lookup yields CDR1 KGHSH and CDR2 LQKENI. CDR3 nucleotide sequence: TGTGCCAGCTCACCCCGAGGACAGGGAGCCCCCGGAAACACCATATATTTT. It yields the protein CASSPRGQGAPGNTIYF.

V gene TRBV2 combines with J gene TRBJ2-1; D is perhaps TRBD1 (6 bases). Germline CDR1 reads SNHLY; CDR2 reads FYNNEI. V was shortened by 8 bases and J by 9 bases, with 14 bases between the two germline ends. The CDR3 runs to 12 residues. The CDR3 region has the DNA TGTGCCAGCTCTCAGGGGCAGGGTGAGCAGTTCTTC. This codes for CASSQGQGEQFF.

The rearrangement joins TRBV7-2 to TRBJ1-2; 9 positions agree with TRBD1. After removal of 4 bases from V and 0 bases from J, the junction contained 9 bases not matched to a gene. Germline V gene lookup returns CDR1 SGHTA and CDR2 FQGNSA. The length of the CDR3 is 17 residues. CDR3 DNA: TGTGCCAGCAGCTCGCCCGGGGGGACAGGGCCTAACTATGGCTACACCTTC. Translation: CASSSPGGTGPNYGYTF.

This chain uses TRBV12-3 or TRBV12-4 with TRBJ1-2; D unclear. The CDR3 runs to 13 residues. V lost 0 bases, J lost 8 bases, and 10 bases lay in between. CDR3 DNA sequence: TGTGCCAGCAGTTTAGCCACGAGGTGGGGCTACACCTTC. It is translated as CASSLATRWGYTF.

This chain uses TRBV28 with TRBJ1-6; D gene unclear. The CDR3 runs 12 residues. The ends were cut back, 2 bases at V and 9 bases at J, with 5 bases in the middle. Germline CDR1 and CDR2: MDHEN and SYDVKM. The CDR3 region has the DNA TGTGCCAGCAGTTTAGGTGGTTCACCCCTCCACTTT. Residues: CASSLGGSPLHF.

The gene calls are TRBV5-1 and TRBJ1-6; D might be TRBD1 (6 bases). This CDR3 is built from 18 residues. Trimming left V 4 bases short and J 0 bases short, with 17 bases between. The germline V gene has CDR1 SGHRS and CDR2 YFSETQ. The chain's CDR3 is CASSQGYTTSSYNSPLHF. As DNA, the CDR3 is TGCGCCAGCAGCCAGGGGTACACCACGAGCTCCTATAATTCACCCCTCCACTTT.

V and J are TRBV18 and TRBJ1-1; 10 bases map to TRBD1. The CDR3 consists of 14 residues. V was clipped by 3 bases and J by 5 bases; unmatched bases: 3. Germline CDR1 KGHSH, CDR2 LQKENI. Here the CDR3 DNA reads TGTGCCAGCTCACCGACAGGGGGCGTTACTGAAGCTTTCTTT. Its protein is CASSPTGGVTEAFF.

The chain combines TRBV10-3 with TRBJ1-1, with D perhaps matching TRBD1 (6 bases). This CDR3 spans 15 amino acids. In germline, CDR1 is ENHRY, CDR2 SYGVKD. Trimming stripped 0 bases from V and 2 bases from J, with 10 bases between. In DNA form, the CDR3 reads TGTGCCATCAGTGAGTCGGGGGCAGGTAACACTGAAGCTTTCTTT. This codes for CAISESGAGNTEAFF.

This clone is a singleton in its sample. The rearrangement uses TRBV6-2 or TRBV6-3 and TRBJ2-3; no clear D. The CDR3 has 12 amino acids. Between the trimmed V and J ends, which lost 0 bases and 4 bases, there was a span of 2 bases. The germline V gene encodes CDR1 MNHEY and CDR2 SVGEGT. Written as DNA, the CDR3 is TGTGCCAGCAGTTACTCCTCAGATACGCAGTATTTT. Translation gives CASSYSSDTQYF.

This sequence joins TRBV11-2 and TRBJ2-3; 12 positions match TRBD2. The V gene end was trimmed by 6 bases and the J gene end by 9 bases; junction bases not matched to a gene: 4. This CDR3 comprises 13 residues. Germline CDR1 SGHAT, CDR2 FQNNGV. CDR3 amino acids: CASRTTSGRTQYF. As DNA, the CDR3 is TGTGCCAGCAGGACGACTAGCGGGAGAACGCAGTATTTT.

The chain carries TRBV29-1 and TRBJ2-7; D may be TRBD1 (5 bases). The CDR3 is 11 residues long. The germline V gene encodes CDR1 SQVTM and CDR2 ANQGSEA. V lost 4 bases and J lost 3, with 7 bases in between. The CDR3, as DNA: TGCAGCGTTGGGGGCGACTACGAGCAGTACTTC. It encodes CSVGGDYEQYF.

The chain couples TRBV9 to TRBJ1-1; the D gene is possibly TRBD1 (6 bases). This CDR3 is built from 13 residues. Germline V gives CDR1 SGDLS, CDR2 YYNGEE. V lost 4 bases and J lost 1, with 8 bases in between. The CDR3 DNA follows: TGTGCCAGCAGCATGACAGGGAACACTGAAGCTTTCTTT. Amino acids: CASSMTGNTEAFF.

The rearrangement links TRBV7-9 to TRBJ1-5; unclear D gene. Germline loops: CDR1 SEHNR, CDR2 FQNEAQ (reference sequence). Trimming took 5 bases from V and 6 from J, leaving 11 bases between them. The CDR3 is made up of 13 amino acids. The CDR3 nucleotides are TGTGCCAGCAGCCCCGCCGCTGGTCAGCCCCAGCATTTT. Translated: CASSPAAGQPQHF.

The chain couples TRBV12-3 or TRBV12-4 to TRBJ1-2; D unresolved. The CDR3 has 12 residues. V dropped 3 bases and J dropped 6 bases, with 8 bases sitting between them. In DNA, the CDR3 is TGTGCCAGCAGTTTCCTCGAAAATGGCTACACCTTC. Translating gives CASSFLENGYTF.

This chain connects TRBV7-2 to TRBJ2-1; D gene unclear. Looked up from germline, CDR1 is SGHTA and CDR2 is FQGNSA. The ends were cut back, 5 bases at V and 7 bases at J, with 6 bases in the middle. The CDR3 has 11 amino acids. The CDR3 nucleotides are TGTGCCAGCAGCCCCCAAAATGAGCAGTTCTTC. The encoded protein is CASSPQNEQFF.

The genes are TRBV5-6 and TRBJ1-3; D gene uncertain. Germline V lookup: CDR1 SGHDT, CDR2 YYEEEE. This CDR3 spans 14 amino acids. With 2 bases removed from V and 0 bases from J, the gap between germline ends came to 6 bases. The CDR3 region is CASSFQASGNTIYF. As DNA, the CDR3 is TGTGCCAGCAGCTTCCAAGCCTCTGGAAACACCATATATTTT.

This rearrangement joins TRBV12-3 or TRBV12-4 to TRBJ1-2; D is ambiguous. The germline V and J ends were trimmed by 0 bases and 7 bases, with 9 bases remaining between them. This CDR3 is 13 amino acids long. The CDR3 is CASSLARKGGYTF. For the CDR3, the DNA is TGTGCCAGCAGTTTAGCGCGTAAAGGTGGCTACACCTTC.

This clone was detected only once. V and J are TRBV5-6 and TRBJ1-1; D remains ambiguous. V was pared by 4 bases and J by 1 base, with 17 bases between. In germline, CDR1 is SGHDT, CDR2 YYEEEE. This CDR3 is built from 16 residues. The CDR3 here is CASSPIRAVGNTEAFF. For the CDR3, the DNA is TGTGCCAGCAGCCCCATAAGGGCCGTAGGGAACACTGAAGCTTTCTTT.